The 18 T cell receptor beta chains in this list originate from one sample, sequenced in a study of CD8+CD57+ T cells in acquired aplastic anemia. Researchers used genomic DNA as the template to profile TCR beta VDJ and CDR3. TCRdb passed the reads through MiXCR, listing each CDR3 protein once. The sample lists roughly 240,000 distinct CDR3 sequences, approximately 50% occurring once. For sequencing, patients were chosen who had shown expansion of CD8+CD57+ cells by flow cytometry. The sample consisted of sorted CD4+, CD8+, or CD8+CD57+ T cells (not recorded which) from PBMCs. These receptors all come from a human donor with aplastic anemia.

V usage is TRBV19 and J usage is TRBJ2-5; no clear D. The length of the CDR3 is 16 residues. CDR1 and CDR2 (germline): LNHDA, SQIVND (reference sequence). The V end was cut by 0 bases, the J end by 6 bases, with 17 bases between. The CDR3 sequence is CASSIDRTALLQTQYF. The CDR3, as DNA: TGTGCCAGTAGTATAGACCGAACAGCTCTCCTACAGACCCAGTACTTC. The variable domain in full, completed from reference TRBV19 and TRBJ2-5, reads DGGITQSPKYLFRKEGQNVTLSCEQNLNHDAMYWYRQDPGQGLRLIYYSQIVNDFQKGDIAEGYSVSREKKESFPLTVTSAQKNPTAFYLCASSIDRTALLQTQYFGPGTRLLVL.

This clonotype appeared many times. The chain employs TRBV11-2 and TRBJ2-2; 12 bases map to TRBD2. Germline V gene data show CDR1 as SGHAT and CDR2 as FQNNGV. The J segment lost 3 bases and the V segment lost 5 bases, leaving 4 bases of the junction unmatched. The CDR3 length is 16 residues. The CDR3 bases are TGTGCCAGCAGCCGACGGACTAGCGGGGACACCGGGGAGCTGTTTTTT. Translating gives CASSRRTSGDTGELFF.

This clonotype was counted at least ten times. The DNA of the CDR3 is TGTGCCAGCAGCGTAGAAATGGGAATGGGTGAAAAACTGTTTTTT. Protein product: CASSVEMGMGEKLFF. This rearrangement joins TRBV9 to TRBJ1-4, with D hard to call. Trimming pared 0 bases from V and 7 bases from J, leaving 13 bases between. The CDR3 contains 15 residues. In germline, CDR1 is SGDLS, CDR2 YYNGEE.

The CDR3 reads CASSSPTPKTATEAFF. The CDR3 nucleotides are TGTGCCAGCAGTTCACCCACGCCCAAGACAGCCACTGAAGCTTTCTTT. The V call is TRBV27, the J call TRBJ1-1; a possible D gene is TRBD1 (5 bases). Per the germline V gene, CDR1 is MNHEY and CDR2 is SMNVEV (reference sequence). The CDR3 spans 16 residues. The germline V and J ends were trimmed by 4 bases and 4 bases, with 19 bases remaining between them.

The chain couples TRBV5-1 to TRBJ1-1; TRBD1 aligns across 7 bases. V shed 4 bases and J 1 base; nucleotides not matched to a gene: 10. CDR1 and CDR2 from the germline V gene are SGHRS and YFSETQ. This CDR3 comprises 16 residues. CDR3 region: CASSPKTGLANTEAFF. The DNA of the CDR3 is TGCGCCAGCAGCCCGAAGACAGGGTTGGCGAACACTGAAGCTTTCTTT.

DNA for the CDR3: TGTGCCAGCAGCCAAGGAGGGGACGGTTCTGGCTACACCTTC. Translating gives CASSQGGDGSGYTF. The rearrangement links TRBV14 to TRBJ1-2; possible D gene TRBD1, 5 bases. There are 14 residues in the CDR3. Germline V CDR1 and CDR2: SGHDN, FVKESK. Trimming took off 1 base at V and 7 bases at J, with 13 bases between the two ends. The complete variable domain, with remaining parts taken from reference TRBV14 and TRBJ1-2, reads EAGVTQFPSHSVIEKGQTVTLRCDPISGHDNLYWYRRVMGKEIKFLLHFVKESKQDESGMPNNRFLAERTGGTYSTLKVQPAELEDSGVYFCASSQGGDGSGYTFGSGTRLTVV.

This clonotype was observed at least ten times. The CDR3 bases are TGTGCCAGCAGTGAAAAAACTAGCGGAGACCTGGATACGCAGTATTTT. This encodes CASSEKTSGDLDTQYF. The V gene is TRBV6-1, the J gene TRBJ2-3; 8 bases line up with TRBD2. CDR3 size: 16 residues. Germline loops: CDR1 MNHNS, CDR2 SASEGT. The J segment lost 6 bases and the V segment lost 2 bases, leaving 10 bases of the junction unmatched.

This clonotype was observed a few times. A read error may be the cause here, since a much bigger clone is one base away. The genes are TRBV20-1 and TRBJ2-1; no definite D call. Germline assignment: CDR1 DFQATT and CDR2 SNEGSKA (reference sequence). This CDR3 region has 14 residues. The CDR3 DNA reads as TGCAGTGCTAGAGTAGCCGCGGCCAACAATGGGCAGTTCTTC. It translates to CSARVAAANNGQFF.

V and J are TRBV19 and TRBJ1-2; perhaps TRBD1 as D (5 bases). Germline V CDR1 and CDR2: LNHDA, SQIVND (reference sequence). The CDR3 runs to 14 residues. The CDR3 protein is CARDLREANYGYTF. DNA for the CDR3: TGTGCTAGAGATCTCAGGGAAGCTAACTATGGCTACACCTTC.

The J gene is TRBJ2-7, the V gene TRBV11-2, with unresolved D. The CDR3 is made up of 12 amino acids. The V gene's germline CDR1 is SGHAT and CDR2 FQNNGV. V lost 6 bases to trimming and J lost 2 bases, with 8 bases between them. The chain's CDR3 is CASSHVPYEQYF. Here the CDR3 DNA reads TGTGCCAGCAGTCACGTCCCCTACGAGCAGTACTTC. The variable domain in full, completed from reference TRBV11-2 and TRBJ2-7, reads EAGVAQSPRYKIIEKRQSVAFWCNPISGHATLYWYQQILGQGPKLLIQFQNNGVVDDSQLPKDRFSAERLKGVDSTLKIQPAKLEDSAVYLCASSHVPYEQYFGPGTRLTVT.

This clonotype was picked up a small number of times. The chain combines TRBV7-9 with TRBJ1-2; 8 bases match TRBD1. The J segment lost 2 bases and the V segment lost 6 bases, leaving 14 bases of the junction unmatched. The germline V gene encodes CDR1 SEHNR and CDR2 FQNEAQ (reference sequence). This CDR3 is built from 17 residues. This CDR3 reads CASSDHRRGLGNYGYTF. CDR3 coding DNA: TGTGCCAGCAGTGATCACCGCAGGGGGCTAGGCAACTATGGCTACACCTTC.

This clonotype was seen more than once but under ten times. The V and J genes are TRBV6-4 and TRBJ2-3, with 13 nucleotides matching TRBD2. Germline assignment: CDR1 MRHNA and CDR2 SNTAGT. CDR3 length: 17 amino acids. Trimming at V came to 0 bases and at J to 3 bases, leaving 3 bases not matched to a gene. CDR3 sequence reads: CASSDSTTSGGTDTQYF. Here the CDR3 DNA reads TGTGCCAGCAGTGACTCAACGACTAGCGGGGGGACAGATACGCAGTATTTT.

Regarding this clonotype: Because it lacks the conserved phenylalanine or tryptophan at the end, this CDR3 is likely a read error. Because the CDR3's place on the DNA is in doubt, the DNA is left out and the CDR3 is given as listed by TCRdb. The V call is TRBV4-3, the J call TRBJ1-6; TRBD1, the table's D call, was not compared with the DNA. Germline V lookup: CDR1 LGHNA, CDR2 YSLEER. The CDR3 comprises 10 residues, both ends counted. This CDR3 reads CASSPGTAIS.

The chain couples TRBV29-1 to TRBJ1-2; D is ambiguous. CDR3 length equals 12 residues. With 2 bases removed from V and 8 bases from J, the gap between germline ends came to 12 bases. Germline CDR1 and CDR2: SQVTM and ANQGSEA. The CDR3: CSVELGFGGYTF. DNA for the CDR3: TGCAGCGTTGAATTGGGGTTTGGGGGCTACACCTTC.

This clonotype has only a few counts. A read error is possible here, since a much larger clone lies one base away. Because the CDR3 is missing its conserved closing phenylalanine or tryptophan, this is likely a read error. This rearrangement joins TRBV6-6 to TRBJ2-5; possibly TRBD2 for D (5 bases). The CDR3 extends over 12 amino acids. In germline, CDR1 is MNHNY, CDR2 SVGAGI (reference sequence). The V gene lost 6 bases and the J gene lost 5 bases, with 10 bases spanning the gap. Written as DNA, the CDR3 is TGTGCCAGCAGCCTAGAGGGTGAGACCCAGTACCTC. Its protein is CASSLEGETQYL.

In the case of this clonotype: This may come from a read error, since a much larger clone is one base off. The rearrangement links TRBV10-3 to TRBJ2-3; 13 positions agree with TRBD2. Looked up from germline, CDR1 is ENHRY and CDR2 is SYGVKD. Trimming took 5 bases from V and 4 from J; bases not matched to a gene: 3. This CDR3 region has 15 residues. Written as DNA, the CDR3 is TGTGCCATCAGTTGGACTAGCGGGAGCGCAGATACGCAGTATTTT. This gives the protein CAISWTSGSADTQYF.

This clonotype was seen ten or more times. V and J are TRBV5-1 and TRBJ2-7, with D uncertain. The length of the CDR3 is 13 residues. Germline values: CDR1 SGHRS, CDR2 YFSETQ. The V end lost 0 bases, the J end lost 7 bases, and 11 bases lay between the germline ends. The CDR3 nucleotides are TGCGCCAGCAGCTTGGGGACCGAAAAGGAGCAGTACTTC. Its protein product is CASSLGTEKEQYF. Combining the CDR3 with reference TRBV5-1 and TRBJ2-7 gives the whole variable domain KAGVTQTPRYLIKTRGQQVTLSCSPISGHRSVSWYQQTPGQGLQFLFEYFSETQRNKGNFPGRFSGRQFSNSRSEMNVSTLELGDSALYLCASSLGTEKEQYFGPGTRLTVT.

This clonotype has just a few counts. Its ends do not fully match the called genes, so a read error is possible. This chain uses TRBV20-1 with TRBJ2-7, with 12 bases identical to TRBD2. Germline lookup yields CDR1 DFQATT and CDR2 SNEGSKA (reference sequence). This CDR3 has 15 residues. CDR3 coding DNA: TGCGGTGCTAGGGCTAGCGGGAGGGAGAGGTACGAGCAGTACTTC. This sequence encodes CGARASGRERYEQYF.